These 23 T cell receptor beta chains came from one sample sequenced in a study of shared clonotypes between healthy human individuals. Measured with immunoSEQ multiplex PCR; TCRdb has only the in-frame clones, and not every one. The table includes around 500,000 clones, over 70% detected once. Sequenced input: PBMCs. The receptor source for this set is a woman aged 40 to 50 in good health. Some clones in this sample may be carry-over from other donors' samples.

V usage is TRBV19 and J usage is TRBJ1-5; tentative D call: TRBD1 (5 bases). V was clipped by 5 bases and J by 4 bases, with 18 bases between them. Germline V lookup: CDR1 LNHDA, CDR2 SQIVND (reference sequence). The CDR3 consists of 16 residues. The CDR3 protein is CASSSEVQGRNQPQHF. In DNA, the CDR3 is TGTGCCAGTAGTTCGGAAGTCCAGGGTAGGAATCAGCCCCAGCATTTT.

In this sample, this clone turned up once. Given a much more abundant clone one base away, this may be a read error. The chain uses TRBV9 and TRBJ2-1; tentative D call: TRBD2 (6 bases). Germline V gives CDR1 SGDLS, CDR2 YYNGEE. This CDR3 is built from 14 residues. The CDR3, as DNA: TGTGCCGGCAGCGTAGCTACTGGGCCCGGGGGGCAGTTCTTC. Translated, it gives CAGSVATGPGGQFF.

The chain uses TRBV6-5 and TRBJ2-7; 8 bases are a match to TRBD2. The germline V gene encodes CDR1 MNHEY and CDR2 SVGAGI. J gave up 0 bases and V 6 bases, and 7 bases lay outside the gene matches. CDR3 size: 15 residues. The CDR3 loop reads CASSPAGGSSYEQYF. The CDR3 nucleotides are TGTGCCAGCAGCCCGGCGGGGGGATCCTCCTACGAGCAGTACTTC.

The V call is TRBV27, the J call TRBJ1-1, with TRBD1 as a possible D gene (5 bases). Per the germline V gene, CDR1 is MNHEY and CDR2 is SMNVEV (reference sequence). The CDR3 has 16 residues. The V and J ends lost 3 bases and 5 bases respectively, with 19 bases between them. For the CDR3, the DNA is TGTGCCAGCAGTTTCATTACCCCAGGGAGAAGGACTGAAGCTTTCTTT. Its translation: CASSFITPGRRTEAFF.

This clone was detected once. Since a far larger clone is one base different, this is likely a read error. Other DNA sequences in this specimen translate into the identical CDR3. The chain links TRBV11-2 to TRBJ2-7, with 7 nucleotides matching TRBD2. Germline assignment: CDR1 SGHAT and CDR2 FQNNGV. CDR3 length: 15 residues. Trimming at V came to 5 bases and at J to 2 bases, leaving 9 bases not matched to a gene. The CDR3 sequence is CASSPRAGVTYEQYF. Here the CDR3 DNA reads TGTGCCAGCAGCCCCAGGGCGGGAGTGACCTACGAGCAGTACTTC.

In regard to this clone: The likely explanation is a read error, given a far larger clone one base away. The chain joins TRBV30 to TRBJ2-7; no firm D call. Trimming stripped 0 bases from V and 6 bases from J, with 12 bases between. The CDR3 has 13 amino acids. Germline lookup yields CDR1 GTSNPN and CDR2 SVGIG (reference sequence). The chain's CDR3 is CAWSVYFESEQYF. Written as DNA, the CDR3 is TGTGCCTGGAGTGTGTACTTCGAAAGCGAGCAGTACTTC.

The chain links TRBV15 to TRBJ1-4, with TRBD1 matching 7 bases. V lost 1 base to trimming and J lost 5 bases; unmatched junction nucleotides: 4. The CDR3 covers 15 residues. The germline gives CDR1 LNHNV, CDR2 YYDKDF (reference sequence). Written as DNA, the CDR3 is TGTGCCACCAGCAGAGGACAGGGTCGGAATGAAAAACTGTTTTTT. Amino acids: CATSRGQGRNEKLFF.

This clone has just a few counts. CDR3 sequence reads: CASASGFSYEQYF. The CDR3 DNA sequence: TGTGCCAGCGCCAGCGGTTTCTCCTACGAGCAGTACTTC. V usage is TRBV6-1 and J usage is TRBJ2-7; the D gene is possibly TRBD2 (5 bases). The CDR3 is 13 residues long. Germline values: CDR1 MNHNS, CDR2 SASEGT. Trimming stripped 8 bases from V and 0 bases from J, with 11 bases between.

This clone was seen a handful of times. The CDR3 reads CADRLAFHTDTQYF. DNA of the CDR3: TGTGCCGACAGACTAGCGTTTCACACAGATACGCAGTATTTT. V usage is TRBV2 and J usage is TRBJ2-3; 8 bases line up with TRBD2. Germline lookup yields CDR1 SNHLY and CDR2 FYNNEI. V was pared by 11 bases and J by 2 bases, with 9 bases of the junction left unmatched. The CDR3 extends over 14 amino acids.

The J gene is TRBJ2-5, the V gene TRBV5-1, with a weak D call TRBD1 (6 bases). The CDR3 extends over 16 amino acids. Germline V gene sequence: CDR1 SGHRS, CDR2 YFSETQ. Trimming pared 4 bases from V and 5 bases from J, leaving 21 bases between. In DNA, the CDR3 is TGCGCCAGCAGCCCCCAGAACAGGGTCCCAAGCGAGACCCAGTACTTC. Translating gives CASSPQNRVPSETQYF.

Notes on this clone: This specimen includes other DNA sequences encoding the same CDR3. The chain employs TRBV19 and TRBJ2-7; TRBD2 aligns across 7 bases. V gave up 3 bases and J gave up 0 bases; unmatched junction bases: 2. Germline V gene lookup returns CDR1 LNHDA and CDR2 SQIVND (reference sequence). CDR3 size: 14 residues. The CDR3 protein is CASSIGGSSYEQYF. CDR3 DNA sequence: TGTGCCAGTAGTATCGGGGGGAGCTCCTACGAGCAGTACTTC.

The chain joins TRBV4-1 to TRBJ2-3; the match to TRBD1 covers 7 bases. CDR1 is MGHRA and CDR2 is YSYEKL in the germline V gene. The ends lost 2 bases at V and 4 bases at J; junction bases unmatched: 9. The length of the CDR3 is 16 residues. The CDR3 sequence: CASSQTATGMADTQYF. CDR3 sequence (DNA): TGCGCCAGCAGCCAAACCGCGACAGGGATGGCAGATACGCAGTATTTT.

The CDR3 nucleotides read TGTGCCAGCACATCAAGCTTGGCGAGTGCCATATATTTT. Protein sequence: CASTSSLASAIYF. The V gene is TRBV28, the J gene TRBJ1-3; D unresolved. This CDR3 region has 13 residues. V was trimmed by 7 bases and J by 11 bases, leaving 18 bases between them. The germline V gene has CDR1 MDHEN and CDR2 SYDVKM.

The J gene is TRBJ2-7, the V gene TRBV7-2, with D unresolved. The CDR3 contains 13 residues. Deletions cut 5 bases from V and 2 bases from J, with 10 bases between. Germline-derived CDR1 and CDR2 are SGHTA and FQGNSA. Here the CDR3 reads CASSLSWAYEQYF. DNA for the CDR3: TGTGCCAGCAGCCTCAGTTGGGCCTACGAGCAGTACTTC.

The chain combines TRBV5-1 with TRBJ2-2; 8 bases align to TRBD1. The germline V gene has CDR1 SGHRS and CDR2 YFSETQ. Unmatched junction bases numbered 10, after V lost 2 bases and J lost 7 bases. This CDR3 comprises 16 residues. The CDR3 is CASSFPTGDGIGELFF. Here the CDR3 DNA reads TGCGCCAGCAGCTTTCCGACAGGGGATGGGATCGGGGAGCTGTTTTTT.

About this clone itself: A far larger clone lies a single base away; this is likely a read error. The CDR3 does not close with the conserved phenylalanine or tryptophan, likely indicating a read error. The genes are TRBV2 and TRBJ2-7; either TRBD1 or TRBD2 may fit D (5 bases each). V lost 6 bases and J 2 bases, leaving 8 bases between the germline ends. CDR1 and CDR2 from the germline V gene are SNHLY and FYNNEI. The CDR3 is 12 residues long. The CDR3 nucleotides are TGTGCCAGCAGGGGACCGACCTACGAGCAGTACTCC. Its protein product is CASRGPTYEQYS.

The chain has TRBV7-9 and TRBJ1-5, with 11 bases that match TRBD1. Trimming at V came to 4 bases and at J to 3 bases, leaving 5 bases not matched to a gene. The CDR3 is made up of 16 amino acids. CDR1 is SEHNR and CDR2 is FQNEAQ in the germline V gene (reference sequence). The CDR3: CASSSDRGLPNQPQHF. CDR3 in DNA: TGTGCCAGCAGCTCGGACAGGGGGCTCCCCAATCAGCCCCAGCATTTT.

The chain joins TRBV15 to TRBJ2-5, with a possible D match to TRBD2 (6 bases). From germline, CDR1 is LNHNV and CDR2 YYDKDF (reference sequence). Trimming pared 1 base from V and 1 base from J, leaving 10 bases between. This CDR3 is built from 15 residues. This chain's CDR3 is CATSRAIGGQETQYF. The CDR3, as DNA: TGTGCCACCAGCAGAGCCATCGGGGGCCAAGAGACCCAGTACTTC. Full variable domain (missing parts from reference TRBV15 and TRBJ2-5): DAMVIQNPRYQVTQFGKPVTLSCSQTLNHNVMYWYQQKSSQAPKLLFHYYDKDFNNEADTPDNFQSRRPNTSFCFLDIRSPGLGDTAMYLCATSRAIGGQETQYFGPGTRLLVL.

A few counts support this clone. The J gene is TRBJ2-5, the V gene TRBV29-1, with D perhaps assigned TRBD1 or TRBD2 (6 bases each). This CDR3 is 13 amino acids long. CDR1 and CDR2 (germline): SQVTM, ANQGSEA. V dropped 6 bases and J dropped 7 bases, with 18 bases sitting between them. The CDR3 nucleotides read TGCAGCGTACTACTCGGGGGCCTAATGACCCAGTACTTC. It yields the protein CSVLLGGLMTQYF.

This chain links TRBV30 with TRBJ1-1, with 7 bases lining up with TRBD1. V trimming: 2 bases; J trimming: 1 base; junction bases outside the gene matches: 7. Germline V gene data show CDR1 as GTSNPN and CDR2 as SVGIG (reference sequence). CDR3 length: 15 residues. CDR3 nucleotides: TGTGCCTGGAGTCCGCGGGGACAGTCGAACACTGAAGCTTTCTTT. Translating gives CAWSPRGQSNTEAFF.

This clone was recorded many times. The sample has other DNA sequences that encode this CDR3 too. V is TRBV30 and J is TRBJ2-2; 11 positions match TRBD2. J lost 5 bases, V lost 7 bases, and 6 bases had no gene match. CDR1 and CDR2 from the germline V gene are GTSNPN and SVGIG (reference sequence). The CDR3 covers 14 residues. CDR3 residues: CASLRLAGTGELFF. In DNA form, the CDR3 reads TGTGCCTCCCTCCGACTAGCGGGAACCGGGGAGCTGTTTTTT. The entire variable domain, with the rest obtained from reference TRBV30 and TRBJ2-2, is as follows: SQTIHQWPATLVQPVGSPLSLECTVEGTSNPNLYWYRQAAGRGLQLLFYSVGIGQISSEVPQNLSASRPQDRQFILSSKKLLLSDSGFYLCASLRLAGTGELFFGEGSRLTVL.

The chain links TRBV5-4 to TRBJ1-5; TRBD1 might be the D (6 bases). Germline CDR1 is SGHNT and CDR2 is YYREEE (reference sequence). V was shortened by 4 bases and J by 9 bases, with 20 bases between the two germline ends. The CDR3 covers 15 residues. For the CDR3, the DNA is TGTGCCAGCAGCCCCGGACCCCAGGGGAAGTGGCCCCAGCATTTT. Translation gives CASSPGPQGKWPQHF.

The chain couples TRBV29-1 to TRBJ1-1; D possibly corresponds to TRBD1 (6 bases). Between the trimmed V and J ends, which lost 7 bases and 5 bases, there was a span of 17 bases. The length of the CDR3 is 13 residues. CDR1 and CDR2 from the germline V gene are SQVTM and ANQGSEA. Here the CDR3 reads CSGGPRERTEAFF. The CDR3 DNA reads TGCAGCGGGGGGCCAAGGGAGAGGACTGAAGCTTTCTTT.